This TCR beta chain was identified in a study of breast tumors, draining lymph nodes, adjacent tissues. The V end was cut by 4 bases, the J end by 6 bases, with 11 bases between. This CDR3 contains 12 residues. Per germline, CDR1 SGHRS and CDR2 YFSETQ. In TCRdb, the multiplex PCR reads were re-called with MiXCR into one record per CDR3 protein. The data show around 25,000 distinct CDR3 sequences, 20% to 25% seen once. Study-level results: Tumor T cell lymph node origin was a supported hypothesis, not proven. Luminal-like breast cancer showed significantly higher tumor–nontumor repertoire similarity than basal-like. Compared with lymph nodes, tumors were less diverse; compared with nontumor tissue, more.

The sample holds many counts of this clonotype. Its target is unknown. This receptor was obtained from a female donor with breast cancer. Some clones in this sample may be carry-over from other donors' samples. Sequencing used breast tumor tissue. The V call is TRBV5-1, the J call TRBJ2-7, with D uncertain. The CDR3 sequence is CASSRGSSEQYF. CDR3 DNA sequence: TGCGCCAGCAGCCGCGGATCTTCCGAGCAGTACTTC.